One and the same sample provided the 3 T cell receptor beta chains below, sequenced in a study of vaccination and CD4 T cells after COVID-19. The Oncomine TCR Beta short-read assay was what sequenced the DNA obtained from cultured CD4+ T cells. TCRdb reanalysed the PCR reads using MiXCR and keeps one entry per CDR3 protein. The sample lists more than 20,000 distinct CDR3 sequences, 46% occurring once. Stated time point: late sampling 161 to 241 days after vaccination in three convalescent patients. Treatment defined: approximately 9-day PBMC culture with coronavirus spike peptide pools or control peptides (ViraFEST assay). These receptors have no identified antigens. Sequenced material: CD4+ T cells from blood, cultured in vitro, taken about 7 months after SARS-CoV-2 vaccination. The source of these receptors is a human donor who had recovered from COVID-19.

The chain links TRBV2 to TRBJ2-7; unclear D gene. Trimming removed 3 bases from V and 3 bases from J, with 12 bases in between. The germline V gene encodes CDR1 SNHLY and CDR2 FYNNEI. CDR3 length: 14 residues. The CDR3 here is CASSEDLYIYEQYF. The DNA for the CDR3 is TGTGCCAGCAGTGAGGATTTATACATCTACGAGCAGTACTTC.

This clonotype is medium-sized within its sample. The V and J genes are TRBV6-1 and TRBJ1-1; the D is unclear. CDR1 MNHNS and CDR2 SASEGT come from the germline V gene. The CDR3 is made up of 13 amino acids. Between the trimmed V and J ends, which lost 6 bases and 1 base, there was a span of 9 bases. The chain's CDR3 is CASSVTRNTEAFF. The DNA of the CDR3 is TGTGCCAGCAGCGTAACACGGAACACTGAAGCTTTCTTT.

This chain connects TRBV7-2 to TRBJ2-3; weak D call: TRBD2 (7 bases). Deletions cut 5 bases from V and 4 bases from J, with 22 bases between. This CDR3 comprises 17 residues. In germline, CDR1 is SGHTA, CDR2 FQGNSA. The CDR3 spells CASSQSAGGAGSDTQYF. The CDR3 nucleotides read TGTGCCAGCAGCCAAAGCGCTGGGGGGGCGGGCTCAGATACGCAGTATTTT. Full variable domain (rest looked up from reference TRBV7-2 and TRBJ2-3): GAGVSQSPSNKVTEKGKDVELRCDPISGHTALYWYRQSLGQGLEFLIYFQGNSAPDKSGLPSDRFSAERTGGSVSTLTIQRTQQEDSAVYLCASSQSAGGAGSDTQYFGPGTRLTVL.